The sequence of this T cell receptor beta chain was determined in a study of blood T cell repertoires in COVID-19. V was clipped by 3 bases and J by 8 bases; unmatched bases: 11. The CDR3 extends over 16 amino acids. Germline CDR1 and CDR2: SGDLS and YYNGEE. The assay was immunoSEQ multiplex PCR, and TCRdb's table has in-frame clones only and misses some. The data show some 150,000 clones, more than 75% seen once. The chain joins TRBV9 to TRBJ2-1; 10 bases match TRBD2. This sequence originates from a young man with active or convalescent COVID-19. The sequenced sample consisted of peripheral blood. DNA of the CDR3: TGTGCCAGCAGCGACCACAGGAGGACTAGCGGCCATGAGCAGTTCTTC. Protein: CASSDHRRTSGHEQFF.